Listed here is a single TCR beta chain. The data originate from a study of blood T cell repertoires in COVID-19. Study-wide background: From the United States, Italy and Spain came samples of acute and convalescent COVID-19. Sources were T cells, B-cell-depleted T cells, or PBMCs; the material itself was cDNA or gDNA.

CDR1 SEHNR and CDR2 FQNEAQ come from the germline V gene (reference sequence). The V and J ends lost 4 bases and 5 bases respectively, with 9 bases between them. The CDR3 is 13 residues long. Per the original data handling: Estimated nucleated cell counts came from reference gene primer amplification. TCRdb's table, derived via immunoSEQ multiplex PCR, lists solely in-frame clones and lacks some. V, J and clone size were drawn from that table, and D and trimming were deduced from the DNA. The sample holds approximately 44,000 clones, about 85% seen once. The chain joins TRBV7-9 to TRBJ2-1, with D maybe TRBD2 (6 bases). The sample comprised peripheral blood. The TCR comes from a man aged 60 to 75 with acute or convalescent COVID-19. The CDR3, as DNA: TGTGCCAGCAGCTGGGACTCAAACAATGAGCAGTTCTTC. Translation: CASSWDSNNEQFF.